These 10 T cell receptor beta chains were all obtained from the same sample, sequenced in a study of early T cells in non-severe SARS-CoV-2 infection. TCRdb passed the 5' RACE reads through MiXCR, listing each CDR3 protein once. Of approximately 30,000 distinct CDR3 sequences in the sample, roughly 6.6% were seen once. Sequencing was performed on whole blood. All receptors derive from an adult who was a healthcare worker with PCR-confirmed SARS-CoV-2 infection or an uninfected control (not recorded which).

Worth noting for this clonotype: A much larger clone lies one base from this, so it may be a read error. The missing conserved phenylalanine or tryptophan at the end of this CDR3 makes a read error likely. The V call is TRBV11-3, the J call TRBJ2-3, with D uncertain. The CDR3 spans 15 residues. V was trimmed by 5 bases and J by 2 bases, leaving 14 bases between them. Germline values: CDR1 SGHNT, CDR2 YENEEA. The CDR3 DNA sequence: TGTGCCAGCAGCCCCGTAAGTTCCGTCACAGATACGCAGTATTCT. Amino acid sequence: CASSPVSSVTDTQYS.

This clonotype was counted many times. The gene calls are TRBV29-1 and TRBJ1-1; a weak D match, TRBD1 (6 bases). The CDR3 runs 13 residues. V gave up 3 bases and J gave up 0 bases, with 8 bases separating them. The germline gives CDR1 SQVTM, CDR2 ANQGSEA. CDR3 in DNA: TGCAGCGTTGAGGACAGCATGAACACTGAAGCTTTCTTT. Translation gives CSVEDSMNTEAFF. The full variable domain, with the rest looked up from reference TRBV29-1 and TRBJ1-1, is SAVISQKPSRDICQRGTSLTIQCQVDSQVTMMFWYRQQPGQSLTLIATANQGSEATYESGFVIDKFPISRPNLTFSTLTVSNMSPEDSSIYLCSVEDSMNTEAFFGQGTRLTVV.

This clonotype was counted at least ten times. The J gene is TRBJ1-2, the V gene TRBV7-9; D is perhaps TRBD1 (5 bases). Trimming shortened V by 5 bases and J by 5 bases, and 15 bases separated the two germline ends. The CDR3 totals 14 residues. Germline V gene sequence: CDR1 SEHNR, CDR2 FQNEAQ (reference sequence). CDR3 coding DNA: TGTGCCAGCAGCAACCGGGACCCGATATATGGCTACACCTTC. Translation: CASSNRDPIYGYTF. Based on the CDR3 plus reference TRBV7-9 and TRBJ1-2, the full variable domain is DTGVSQNPRHKITKRGQNVTFRCDPISEHNRLYWYRQTLGQGPEFLTYFQNEAQLEKSRLLSDRFSAERPKGSFSTLEIQRTEQGDSAMYLCASSNRDPIYGYTFGSGTRLTVV.

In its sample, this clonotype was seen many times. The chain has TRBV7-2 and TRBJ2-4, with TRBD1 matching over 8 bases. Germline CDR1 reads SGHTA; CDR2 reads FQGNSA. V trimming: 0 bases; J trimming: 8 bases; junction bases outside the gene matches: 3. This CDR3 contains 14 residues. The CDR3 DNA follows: TGTGCCAGCAGCTTAGCCAGGGGGCTAGACATTCAGTACTTC. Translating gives CASSLARGLDIQYF.

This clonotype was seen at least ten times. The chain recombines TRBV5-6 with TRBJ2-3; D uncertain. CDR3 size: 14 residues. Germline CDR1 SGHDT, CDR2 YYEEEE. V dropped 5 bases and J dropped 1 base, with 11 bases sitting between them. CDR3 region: CASSRSWGTDTQYF. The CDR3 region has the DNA TGTGCCAGCAGTAGAAGTTGGGGCACAGATACGCAGTATTTT.

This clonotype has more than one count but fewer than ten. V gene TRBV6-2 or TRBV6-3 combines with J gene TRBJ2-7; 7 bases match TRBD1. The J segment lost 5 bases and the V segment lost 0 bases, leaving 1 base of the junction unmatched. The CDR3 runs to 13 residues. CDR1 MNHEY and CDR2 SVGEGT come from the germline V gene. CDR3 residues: CASSYSRGHEQYF. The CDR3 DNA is TGTGCCAGCAGTTACTCGAGGGGGCACGAGCAGTACTTC.

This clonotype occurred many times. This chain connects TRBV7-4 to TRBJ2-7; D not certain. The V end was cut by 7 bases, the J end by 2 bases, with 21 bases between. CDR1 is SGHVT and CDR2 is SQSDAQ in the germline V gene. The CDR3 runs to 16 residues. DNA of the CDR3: TGTGCCAGCAACCCATTATCAGTCTATCGGACCTACGAGCAGTACTTC. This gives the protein CASNPLSVYRTYEQYF.

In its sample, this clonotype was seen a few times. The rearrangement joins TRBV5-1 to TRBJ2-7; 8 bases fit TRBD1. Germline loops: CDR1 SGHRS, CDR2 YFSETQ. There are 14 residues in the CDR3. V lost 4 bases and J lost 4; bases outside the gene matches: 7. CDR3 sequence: CASSPGQARYEQYF. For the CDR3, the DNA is TGCGCCAGCAGCCCGGGACAGGCTAGGTACGAGCAGTACTTC. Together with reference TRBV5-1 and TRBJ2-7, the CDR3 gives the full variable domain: KAGVTQTPRYLIKTRGQQVTLSCSPISGHRSVSWYQQTPGQGLQFLFEYFSETQRNKGNFPGRFSGRQFSNSRSEMNVSTLELGDSALYLCASSPGQARYEQYFGPGTRLTVT.

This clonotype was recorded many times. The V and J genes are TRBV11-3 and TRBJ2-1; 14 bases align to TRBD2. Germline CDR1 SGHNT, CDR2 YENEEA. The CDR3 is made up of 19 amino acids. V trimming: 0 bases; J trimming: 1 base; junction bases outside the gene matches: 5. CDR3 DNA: TGTGCCAGCAGCTTAGAAGGGACTAGCGGGAGTATTTCCTACAATGAGCAGTTCTTC. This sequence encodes CASSLEGTSGSISYNEQFF.

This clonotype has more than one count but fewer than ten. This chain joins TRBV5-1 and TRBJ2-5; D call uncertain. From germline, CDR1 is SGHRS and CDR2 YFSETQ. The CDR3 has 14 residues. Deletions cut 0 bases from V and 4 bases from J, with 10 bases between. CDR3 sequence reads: CASSLGASVETQYF. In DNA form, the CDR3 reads TGCGCCAGCAGCTTGGGGGCGTCGGTAGAGACCCAGTACTTC.